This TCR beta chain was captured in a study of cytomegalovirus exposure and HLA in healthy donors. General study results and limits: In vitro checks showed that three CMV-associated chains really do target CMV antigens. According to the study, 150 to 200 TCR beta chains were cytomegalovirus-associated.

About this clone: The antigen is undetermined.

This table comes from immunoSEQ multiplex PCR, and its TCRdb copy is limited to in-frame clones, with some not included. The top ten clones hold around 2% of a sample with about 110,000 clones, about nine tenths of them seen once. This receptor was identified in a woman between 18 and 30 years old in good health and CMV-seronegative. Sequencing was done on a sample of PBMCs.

The CDR3 nucleotides are TGTGCCAGCAGCACTATGACAGGGGGAGCAGATGAGCAGTTCTTC. Amino acid sequence: CASSTMTGGADEQFF. The gene calls are TRBV7-6 and TRBJ2-1, with TRBD1 matching 9 bases. The trim removed 5 bases at V and 8 bases at J, leaving 10 bases unmatched. This CDR3 spans 15 amino acids. CDR1 and CDR2 (germline): SGHVS, FNYEAQ.